This T cell receptor beta chain was captured by sequencing in a study of type 1 regulatory T cells. The overall study: T-allo10 is an in vitro-generated, Tr1-enriched CD4 T cell product specific for alloantigen. General observations from the study: Compared with non-Tr1 cells, Tr1 cells showed a narrower TCR repertoire.

Looked up from germline, CDR1 is SGHRS and CDR2 is YFSETQ. This CDR3 is 16 amino acids long. V was cut by 3 bases and J by 0 bases, with 14 bases left in between. One entry per CDR3 protein results from TCRdb running MiXCR on the reads. There are around 64,000 distinct CDR3 sequences in the sample; around 20% occur only once, and roughly 8.3% lies in the top ten. This clonotype was picked up a small number of times. Its target is not known. V is TRBV5-1 and J is TRBJ2-3, with a tentative D call TRBD1 (6 bases). The clonotype originates from a human donor in good health. The sequenced sample was cultured type 1 regulatory T (Tr1) cells, either the whole culture or a sorted fraction (not recorded which). The CDR3 sequence: CASSWDTGSSTDTQYF. The CDR3 coding sequence is TGCGCCAGCAGCTGGGATACAGGGTCTAGCACAGATACGCAGTATTTT.